This T cell receptor beta chain derives from a study of CD8 T cells in ankylosing spondylitis. Study results and limitations: In reactive arthritis synovial fluid and blood, some motif variants had been reported before.

This clonotype was seen repeatedly, ten times or more. Its antigen is unknown. Each CDR3 protein is one row after TCRdb ran MiXCR on the 5' RACE reads. Among around 27,000 distinct CDR3 sequences listed, 2.5% were seen once. Germline V gives CDR1 SGDLS, CDR2 YYNGEE. The CDR3 has 15 residues. The germline V and J ends were trimmed by 0 bases and 2 bases, with 10 bases remaining between them. This chain joins TRBV9 and TRBJ2-3, with D perhaps matching TRBD2 (7 bases). The specimen was blood, either unsorted or a sorted T cell fraction (not recorded which). This clonotype originated in a female donor with ankylosing spondylitis or in good health (not recorded which). CDR3 sequence reads: CASSVAGGHTDTQYF. In DNA form, the CDR3 reads TGTGCCAGCAGCGTAGCGGGGGGCCACACAGATACGCAGTATTTT.